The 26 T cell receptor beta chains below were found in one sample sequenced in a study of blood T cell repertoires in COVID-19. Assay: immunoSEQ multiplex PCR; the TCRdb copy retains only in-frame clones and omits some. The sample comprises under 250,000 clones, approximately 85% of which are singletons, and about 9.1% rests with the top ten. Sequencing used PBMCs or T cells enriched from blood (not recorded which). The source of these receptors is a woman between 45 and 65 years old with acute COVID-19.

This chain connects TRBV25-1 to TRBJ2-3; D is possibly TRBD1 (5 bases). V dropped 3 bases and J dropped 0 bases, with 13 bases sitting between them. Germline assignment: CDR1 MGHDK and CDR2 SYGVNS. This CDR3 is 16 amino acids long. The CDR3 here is CASSDDSGLSTDTQYF. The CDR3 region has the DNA TGTGCCAGCAGTGATGATTCAGGGTTGAGCACAGATACGCAGTATTTT.

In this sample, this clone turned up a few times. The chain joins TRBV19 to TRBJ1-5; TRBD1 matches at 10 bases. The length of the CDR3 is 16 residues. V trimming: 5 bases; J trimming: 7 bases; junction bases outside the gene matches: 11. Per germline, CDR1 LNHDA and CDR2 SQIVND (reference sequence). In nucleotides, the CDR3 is TGTGCCAGTAGTGTTTATCCCGGGACAGGGGACCAGCCCCAGCATTTT. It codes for CASSVYPGTGDQPQHF. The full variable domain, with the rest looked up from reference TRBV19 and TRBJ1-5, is DGGITQSPKYLFRKEGQNVTLSCEQNLNHDAMYWYRQDPGQGLRLIYYSQIVNDFQKGDIAEGYSVSREKKESFPLTVTSAQKNPTAFYLCASSVYPGTGDQPQHFGDGTRLSIL.

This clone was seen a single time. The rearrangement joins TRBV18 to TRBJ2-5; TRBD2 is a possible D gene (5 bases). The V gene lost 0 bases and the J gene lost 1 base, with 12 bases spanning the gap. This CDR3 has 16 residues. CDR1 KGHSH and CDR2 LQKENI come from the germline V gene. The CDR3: CASSPPGGLLQETQYF. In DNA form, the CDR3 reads TGTGCCAGCTCACCACCGGGCGGACTCCTCCAAGAGACCCAGTACTTC.

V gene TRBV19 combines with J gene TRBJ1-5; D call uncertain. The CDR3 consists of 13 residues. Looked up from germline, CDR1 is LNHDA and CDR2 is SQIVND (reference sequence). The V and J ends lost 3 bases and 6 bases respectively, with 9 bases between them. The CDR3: CASSMLGGQPQHF. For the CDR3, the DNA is TGTGCCAGTAGTATGTTGGGAGGTCAGCCCCAGCATTTT.

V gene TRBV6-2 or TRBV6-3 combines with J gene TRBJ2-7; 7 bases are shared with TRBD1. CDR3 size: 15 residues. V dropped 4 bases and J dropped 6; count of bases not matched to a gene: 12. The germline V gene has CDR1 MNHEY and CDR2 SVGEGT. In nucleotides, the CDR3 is TGTGCCAGCAGTTTACAGGGGACAGCCGTAACCGAGCAGTACTTC. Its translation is CASSLQGTAVTEQYF.

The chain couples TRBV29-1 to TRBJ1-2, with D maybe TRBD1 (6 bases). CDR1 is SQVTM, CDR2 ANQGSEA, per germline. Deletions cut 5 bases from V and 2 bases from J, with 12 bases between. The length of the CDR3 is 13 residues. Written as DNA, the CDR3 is TGCAGCGTTACAAGACAGGAGAACTATGGCTACACCTTC. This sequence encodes CSVTRQENYGYTF.

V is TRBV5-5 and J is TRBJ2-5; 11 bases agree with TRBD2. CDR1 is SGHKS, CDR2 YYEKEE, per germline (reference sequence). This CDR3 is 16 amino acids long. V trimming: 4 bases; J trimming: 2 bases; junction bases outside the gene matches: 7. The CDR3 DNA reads TGTGCCAGCAGCGCGATAGCGGGGGGGAATCAAGAGACCCAGTACTTC. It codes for CASSAIAGGNQETQYF.

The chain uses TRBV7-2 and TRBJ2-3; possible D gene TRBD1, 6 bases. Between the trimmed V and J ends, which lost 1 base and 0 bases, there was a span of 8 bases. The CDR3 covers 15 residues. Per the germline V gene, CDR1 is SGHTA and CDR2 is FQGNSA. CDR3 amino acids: CASSLVGASTDTQYF. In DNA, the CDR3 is TGTGCCAGCAGCTTAGTGGGGGCTAGCACAGATACGCAGTATTTT. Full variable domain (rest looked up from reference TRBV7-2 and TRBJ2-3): GAGVSQSPSNKVTEKGKDVELRCDPISGHTALYWYRQSLGQGLEFLIYFQGNSAPDKSGLPSDRFSAERTGGSVSTLTIQRTQQEDSAVYLCASSLVGASTDTQYFGPGTRLTVL.

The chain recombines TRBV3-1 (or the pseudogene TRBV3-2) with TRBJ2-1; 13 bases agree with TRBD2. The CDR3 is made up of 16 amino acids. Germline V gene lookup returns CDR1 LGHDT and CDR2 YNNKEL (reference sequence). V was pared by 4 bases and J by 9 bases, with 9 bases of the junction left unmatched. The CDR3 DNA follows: TGTGCCAGCAGCCCCTTATTACTAGCGGGGGGGCGTGAGCAGTTCTTC. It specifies CASSPLLLAGGREQFF.

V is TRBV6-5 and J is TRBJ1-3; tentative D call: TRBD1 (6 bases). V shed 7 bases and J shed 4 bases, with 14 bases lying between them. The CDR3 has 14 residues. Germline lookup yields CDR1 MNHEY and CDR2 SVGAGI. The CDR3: CASIGQGIGNTIYF. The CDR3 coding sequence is TGTGCCAGCATAGGGCAGGGGATAGGAAACACCATATATTTT.

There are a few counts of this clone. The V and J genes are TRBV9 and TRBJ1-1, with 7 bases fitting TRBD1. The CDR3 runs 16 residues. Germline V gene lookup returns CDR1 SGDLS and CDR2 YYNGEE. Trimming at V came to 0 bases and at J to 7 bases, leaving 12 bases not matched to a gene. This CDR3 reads CASSVELEGALGEAFF. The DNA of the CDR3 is TGTGCCAGCAGCGTAGAGCTCGAGGGGGCCTTGGGTGAAGCTTTCTTT.

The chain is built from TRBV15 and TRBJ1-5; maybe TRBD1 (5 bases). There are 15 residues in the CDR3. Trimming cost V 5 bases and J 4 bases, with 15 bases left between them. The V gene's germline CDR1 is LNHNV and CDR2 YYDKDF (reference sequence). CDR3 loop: CATSGHGGGNQPQHF. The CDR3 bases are TGTGCCACCAGCGGTCATGGGGGGGGAAATCAGCCCCAGCATTTT.

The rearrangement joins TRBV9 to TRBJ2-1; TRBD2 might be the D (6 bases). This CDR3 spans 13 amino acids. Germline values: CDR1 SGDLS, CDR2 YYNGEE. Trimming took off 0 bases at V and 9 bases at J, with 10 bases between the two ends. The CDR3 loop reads CASSVAWRGEQFF. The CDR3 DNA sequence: TGTGCCAGCAGCGTAGCGTGGAGGGGTGAGCAGTTCTTC.

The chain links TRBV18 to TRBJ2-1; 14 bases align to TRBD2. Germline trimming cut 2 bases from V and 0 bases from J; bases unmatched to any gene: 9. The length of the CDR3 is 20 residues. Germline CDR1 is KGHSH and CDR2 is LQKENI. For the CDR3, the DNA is TGTGCCAGCTCACCATTAGGACTAGCGGGGGGCGTTAGCTCCTACAATGAGCAGTTCTTC. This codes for CASSPLGLAGGVSSYNEQFF.

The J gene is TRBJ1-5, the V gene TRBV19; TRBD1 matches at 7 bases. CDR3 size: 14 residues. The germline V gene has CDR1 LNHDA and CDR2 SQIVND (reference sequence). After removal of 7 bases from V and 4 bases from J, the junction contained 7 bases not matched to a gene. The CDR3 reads CASTPTGINQPQHF. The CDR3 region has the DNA TGTGCCAGTACCCCGACAGGGATAAATCAGCCCCAGCATTTT. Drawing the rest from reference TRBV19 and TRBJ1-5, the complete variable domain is DGGITQSPKYLFRKEGQNVTLSCEQNLNHDAMYWYRQDPGQGLRLIYYSQIVNDFQKGDIAEGYSVSREKKESFPLTVTSAQKNPTAFYLCASTPTGINQPQHFGDGTRLSIL.

DNA for the CDR3: TGTGCCTGGAGTGTACTAGCGGGGGTGGGTGAGCAGTTCTTC. Translated, it gives CAWSVLAGVGEQFF. V and J are TRBV30 and TRBJ2-1, with 11 bases aligning to TRBD2. The germline V gene has CDR1 GTSNPN and CDR2 SVGIG (reference sequence). This CDR3 has 14 amino acids. Losses at the gene ends were 0 bases for V and 9 bases for J; bases not matched to a gene: 4.

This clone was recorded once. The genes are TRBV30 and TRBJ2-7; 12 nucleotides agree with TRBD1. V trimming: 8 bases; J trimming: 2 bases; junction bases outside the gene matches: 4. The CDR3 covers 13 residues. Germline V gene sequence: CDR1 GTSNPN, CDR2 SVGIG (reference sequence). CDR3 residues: CAGTGGITYEQYF. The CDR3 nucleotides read TGTGCCGGGACAGGGGGCATAACCTACGAGCAGTACTTC.

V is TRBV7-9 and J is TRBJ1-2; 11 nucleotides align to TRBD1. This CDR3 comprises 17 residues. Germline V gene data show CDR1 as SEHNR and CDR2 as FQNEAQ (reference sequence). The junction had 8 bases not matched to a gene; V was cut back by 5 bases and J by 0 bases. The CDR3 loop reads CASSTGQGERANYGYTF. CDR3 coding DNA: TGTGCCAGCAGCACGGGACAGGGGGAGCGGGCTAACTATGGCTACACCTTC.

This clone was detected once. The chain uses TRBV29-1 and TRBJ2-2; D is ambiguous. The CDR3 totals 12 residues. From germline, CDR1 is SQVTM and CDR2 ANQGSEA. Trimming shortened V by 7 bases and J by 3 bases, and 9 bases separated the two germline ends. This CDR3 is CSANGYTGELFF. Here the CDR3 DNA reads TGCAGCGCGAACGGGTACACCGGGGAGCTGTTTTTT.

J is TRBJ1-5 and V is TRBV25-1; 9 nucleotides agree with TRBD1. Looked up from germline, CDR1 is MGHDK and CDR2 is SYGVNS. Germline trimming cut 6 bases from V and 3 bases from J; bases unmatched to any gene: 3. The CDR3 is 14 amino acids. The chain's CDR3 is CASRRTGANQPQHF. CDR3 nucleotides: TGTGCCAGCAGGCGGACAGGGGCCAATCAGCCCCAGCATTTT.

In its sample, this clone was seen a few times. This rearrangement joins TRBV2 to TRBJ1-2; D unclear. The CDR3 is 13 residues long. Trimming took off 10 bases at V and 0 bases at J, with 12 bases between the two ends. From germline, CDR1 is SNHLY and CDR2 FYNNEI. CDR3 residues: CAIDPGTNYGYTF. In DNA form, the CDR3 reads TGTGCCATTGACCCGGGGACTAACTATGGCTACACCTTC.

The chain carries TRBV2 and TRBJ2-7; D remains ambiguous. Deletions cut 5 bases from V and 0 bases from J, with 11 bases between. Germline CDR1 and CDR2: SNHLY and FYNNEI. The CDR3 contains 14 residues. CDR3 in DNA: TGTGCCAGCAGTAGTCTTAGGAGCTCCTACGAGCAGTACTTC. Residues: CASSSLRSSYEQYF.

The CDR3 loop reads CASNGGGARYTF. The CDR3 nucleotides are TGTGCCAGTAATGGTGGCGGCGCCCGCTACACCTTC. The rearrangement joins TRBV19 to TRBJ1-2, with D uncertain. The V end lost 7 bases, the J end lost 9 bases, and 15 bases lay between the germline ends. The CDR3 is made up of 12 amino acids. From germline, CDR1 is LNHDA and CDR2 SQIVND (reference sequence).

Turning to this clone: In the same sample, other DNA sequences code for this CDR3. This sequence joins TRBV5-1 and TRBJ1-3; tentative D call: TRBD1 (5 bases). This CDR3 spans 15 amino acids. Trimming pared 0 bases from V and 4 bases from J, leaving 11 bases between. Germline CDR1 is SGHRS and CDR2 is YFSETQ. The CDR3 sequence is CASSLAAGGGNTIYF. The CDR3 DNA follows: TGCGCCAGCAGCTTGGCCGCGGGGGGGGGAAACACCATATATTTT.

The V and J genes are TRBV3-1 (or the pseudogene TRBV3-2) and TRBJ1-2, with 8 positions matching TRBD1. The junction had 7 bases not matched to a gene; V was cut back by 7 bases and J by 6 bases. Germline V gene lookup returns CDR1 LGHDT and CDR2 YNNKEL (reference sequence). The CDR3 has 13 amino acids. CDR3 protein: CASNFQGAHGYTF. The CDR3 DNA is TGTGCCAGCAATTTTCAGGGGGCGCATGGCTACACCTTC.

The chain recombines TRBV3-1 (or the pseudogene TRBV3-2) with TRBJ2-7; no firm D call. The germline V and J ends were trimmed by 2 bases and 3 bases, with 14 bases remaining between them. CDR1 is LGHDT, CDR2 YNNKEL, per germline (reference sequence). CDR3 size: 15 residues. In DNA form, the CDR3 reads TGTGCCAGCAGCCAATCCTCGGCAGGTCTCTACGAGCAGTACTTC. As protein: CASSQSSAGLYEQYF.